Presented here are 30 T cell receptor beta chains from one specimen sequenced in a study of blood T cell repertoires in COVID-19. The assay was immunoSEQ multiplex PCR, and TCRdb's table has in-frame clones only and misses some. In the table there are some 140,000 clones, roughly 89% of which are singletons. The sequencing sample was made of peripheral blood. Receptors originate from a man aged 45-65 years with acute or convalescent COVID-19.

The chain employs TRBV14 and TRBJ2-2, with 12 bases fitting TRBD2. Germline V gene lookup returns CDR1 SGHDN and CDR2 FVKESK. J gave up 3 bases and V 0 bases, and 2 bases lay outside the gene matches. This CDR3 spans 17 amino acids. The CDR3 bases are TGTGCCAGCAGCCAAGACACTAGCGGGAGGTACACCGGGGAGCTGTTTTTT. Its protein is CASSQDTSGRYTGELFF.

This chain joins TRBV30 and TRBJ1-2; maybe TRBD1 (6 bases). The CDR3 contains 13 residues. Germline CDR1 GTSNPN, CDR2 SVGIG (reference sequence). V was pared by 3 bases and J by 8 bases, with 16 bases between. CDR3 protein: CAWSLTGFEGYTF. The CDR3 DNA reads TGTGCCTGGAGCCTAACAGGGTTCGAAGGCTACACCTTC.

This clone was recorded once. The chain links TRBV7-9 to TRBJ1-2; 9 positions match TRBD1. This CDR3 region has 14 residues. Germline-derived CDR1 and CDR2 are SEHNR and FQNEAQ (reference sequence). The V and J ends lost 1 base and 6 bases, in that order; junction bases with no gene match: 3. The CDR3 nucleotides read TGTGCCAGCAGCTTAGACAGGGGGCATAATGGCTACACCTTC. It is translated as CASSLDRGHNGYTF.

This clone was seen a single time. The V call is TRBV7-6, the J call TRBJ2-1; 10 bases align to TRBD1. The CDR3 has 15 residues. Germline CDR1 is SGHVS and CDR2 is FNYEAQ. With 5 bases clipped from V and 4 bases from J, the junction kept 5 bases outside the gene matches. CDR3 residues: CASSQRQGAYNEQFF. The CDR3 DNA reads as TGTGCCAGCAGCCAACGACAGGGGGCTTACAATGAGCAGTTCTTC.

The gene calls are TRBV30 and TRBJ1-2, with TRBD1 identical over 8 bases. The trim removed 2 bases at V and 8 bases at J, leaving 10 bases unmatched. The CDR3 consists of 14 residues. The germline gives CDR1 GTSNPN, CDR2 SVGIG (reference sequence). For the CDR3, the DNA is TGTGCCTGGAGTTCCCTCGCAGGGGGCCTAGGCTACACCTTC. This encodes CAWSSLAGGLGYTF.

V gene TRBV28 combines with J gene TRBJ1-2, with D perhaps TRBD1 (5 bases). V lost 2 bases and J 5 bases, leaving 12 bases between the germline ends. The germline gives CDR1 MDHEN, CDR2 SYDVKM. CDR3 size: 14 residues. CDR3 sequence: CASSLGSGLYGYTF. CDR3 DNA: TGTGCCAGCAGTTTAGGGTCAGGGTTATATGGCTACACCTTC.

CDR3 in DNA: TGTGCCAGCAGCCGTAAGTACTCTTCTAGCGGGAGCGAGGCCTACGAGCAGTACTTC. Its protein is CASSRKYSSSGSEAYEQYF. The chain carries TRBV11-2 and TRBJ2-7; 10 bases are a match to TRBD2. Germline CDR1 and CDR2: SGHAT and FQNNGV. This CDR3 is 19 amino acids long. The ends lost 5 bases at V and 2 bases at J; junction bases unmatched: 18.

The chain recombines TRBV28 with TRBJ2-1; possibly TRBD2 for D (6 bases). V lost 3 bases to trimming and J lost 2 bases, with 17 bases between them. This CDR3 is 17 amino acids long. Germline V gene lookup returns CDR1 MDHEN and CDR2 SYDVKM. The CDR3 DNA reads as TGTGCCAGCAGTTTTAGGACCCGGCGGGGCCCCTACAATGAGCAGTTCTTC. Its protein product is CASSFRTRRGPYNEQFF.

The chain links TRBV18 to TRBJ1-5, with TRBD1 identical over 7 bases. The V gene end was trimmed by 6 bases and the J gene end by 3 bases; junction bases not matched to a gene: 11. Germline lookup yields CDR1 KGHSH and CDR2 LQKENI. This CDR3 has 16 amino acids. DNA of the CDR3: TGTGCCAGCTCTCTAGAGACAGGGATCGTCAATCAGCCCCAGCATTTT. Translating gives CASSLETGIVNQPQHF.

The rearrangement links TRBV7-8 to TRBJ2-7, with 8 bases that match TRBD2. This CDR3 contains 15 residues. CDR1 is SGHVS and CDR2 is FQNEAQ in the germline V gene. Losses at the gene ends were 2 bases for V and 2 bases for J; bases not matched to a gene: 5. The CDR3 protein is CASSLLAGMTYEQYF. The DNA for the CDR3 is TGTGCCAGCAGCTTACTAGCGGGCATGACCTACGAGCAGTACTTC. The complete variable domain, with remaining parts taken from reference TRBV7-8 and TRBJ2-7, reads GAGVSQSPRYKVAKRGQDVALRCDPISGHVSLFWYQQALGQGPEFLTYFQNEAQLDKSGLPSDRFFAERPEGSVSTLKIQRTQQEDSAVYLCASSLLAGMTYEQYFGPGTRLTVT.

CDR3 DNA sequence: TGTGCCAGCAGCCCACAGAAGGGGAAGGACTATGGCTACACCTTC. Amino acids: CASSPQKGKDYGYTF. The chain recombines TRBV9 with TRBJ1-2; perhaps TRBD1 as D (5 bases). Trimming stripped 4 bases from V and 3 bases from J, with 16 bases between. Germline lookup yields CDR1 SGDLS and CDR2 YYNGEE. This CDR3 is 15 amino acids long.

This chain uses TRBV18 with TRBJ2-7; a possible D gene is TRBD2 (6 bases). Per the germline V gene, CDR1 is KGHSH and CDR2 is LQKENI. V lost 6 bases to trimming and J lost 4 bases, with 19 bases between them. The CDR3 runs to 15 residues. The CDR3 is CASSSSSGWDYEQYF. The CDR3 DNA follows: TGTGCCAGCTCCTCGAGCAGCGGGTGGGATTACGAGCAGTACTTC. The full variable domain, with the rest looked up from reference TRBV18 and TRBJ2-7, is NAGVMQNPRHLVRRRGQEARLRCSPMKGHSHVYWYRQLPEEGLKFMVYLQKENIIDESGMPKERFSAEFPKEGPSILRIQQVVRGDSAAYFCASSSSSGWDYEQYFGPGTRLTVT.

V gene TRBV6-1 combines with J gene TRBJ2-7; 9 bases are a match to TRBD1. The germline CDR1 and CDR2 sequences are MNHNS and SASEGT. The J segment lost 4 bases and the V segment lost 2 bases, leaving 15 bases of the junction unmatched. The CDR3 has 18 residues. The CDR3 reads CASSELKAVWTGVYEQYF. In DNA, the CDR3 is TGTGCCAGCAGTGAACTAAAGGCGGTGTGGACAGGGGTGTACGAGCAGTACTTC.

The chain carries TRBV4-1 and TRBJ1-2; D gene ambiguous. In germline, CDR1 is MGHRA, CDR2 YSYEKL. With 0 bases removed from V and 3 bases from J, the gap between germline ends came to 5 bases. The CDR3 is made up of 13 amino acids. The CDR3 region has the DNA TGCGCCAGCAGCCAAGAACTTGACTATGGCTACACCTTC. Its translation is CASSQELDYGYTF.

This clone was found a few times. The chain employs TRBV5-4 and TRBJ2-7; TRBD2 aligns across 10 bases. V shed 1 base and J 7 bases; nucleotides not matched to a gene: 8. This CDR3 region has 15 residues. Germline V lookup: CDR1 SGHNT, CDR2 YYREEE (reference sequence). CDR3 loop: CASSLFLAGAGEQYF. The CDR3 nucleotides read TGTGCCAGCAGCTTGTTTCTAGCGGGAGCTGGTGAGCAGTACTTC.

The CDR3 sequence is CAVQRSSTNEKLFF. CDR3 nucleotides: TGTGCCGTACAACGATCTTCAACTAATGAAAAACTGTTTTTT. The chain has TRBV30 and TRBJ1-4, with no clear D. This CDR3 is built from 14 residues. Germline CDR1 and CDR2: GTSNPN and SVGIG (reference sequence). Trimming pared 8 bases from V and 0 bases from J, leaving 13 bases between.

The V gene is TRBV30, the J gene TRBJ2-2; D gene ambiguous. The CDR3 runs 14 residues. The germline gives CDR1 GTSNPN, CDR2 SVGIG (reference sequence). The V end lost 2 bases, the J end lost 0 bases, and 7 bases lay between the germline ends. Here the CDR3 DNA reads TGTGCCTGGAGTTCCACACCGAACACCGGGGAGCTGTTTTTT. Its translation is CAWSSTPNTGELFF.

V is TRBV6-5 and J is TRBJ2-1; D unresolved. V shed 10 bases and J shed 6 bases, with 10 bases lying between them. Germline-derived CDR1 and CDR2 are MNHEY and SVGAGI. The CDR3 is 11 residues long. The DNA of the CDR3 is TGTGCCACCGGAGTAACCAATGAGCAGTTCTTC. The encoded protein is CATGVTNEQFF.

The chain recombines TRBV7-2 with TRBJ2-7; 10 positions agree with TRBD1. In germline, CDR1 is SGHTA, CDR2 FQGNSA. V dropped 4 bases and J dropped 0; count of bases not matched to a gene: 6. This CDR3 is built from 16 residues. CDR3 sequence reads: CASSYGQGESSYEQYV. The DNA for the CDR3 is TGTGCCAGCAGCTATGGACAGGGGGAGAGCTCCTACGAGCAGTACGTC.

This clone was seen once. The gene calls are TRBV19 and TRBJ1-4, with 7 bases matching TRBD1. Germline V gene lookup returns CDR1 LNHDA and CDR2 SQIVND (reference sequence). V shed 5 bases, J shed 4 bases, and the junction held 7 bases outside the gene matches. CDR3 length: 15 amino acids. The DNA of the CDR3 is TGTGCCAGTAGTCTACGACAGGGCCTTAATGAAAAACTGTTTTTT. Translation gives CASSLRQGLNEKLFF.

The V call is TRBV3-1 (or the pseudogene TRBV3-2), the J call TRBJ2-1, with TRBD2 matching 8 bases. CDR3 length: 16 residues. The V and J ends lost 1 base and 6 bases, in that order; junction bases with no gene match: 8. From germline, CDR1 is LGHDT and CDR2 YNNKEL (reference sequence). CDR3 loop: CASSQGGRLRGNEQFF. In nucleotides, the CDR3 is TGTGCCAGCAGCCAAGGCGGGAGGCTCCGGGGCAATGAGCAGTTCTTC.

The chain carries TRBV6-5 and TRBJ2-2; 11 bases agree with TRBD2. The germline gives CDR1 MNHEY, CDR2 SVGAGI. This CDR3 comprises 15 residues. Trimming took 6 bases from V and 5 from J; bases not matched to a gene: 5. The chain's CDR3 is CASRALAGATGELFF. The CDR3, as DNA: TGTGCCAGCAGAGCACTAGCGGGAGCTACCGGGGAGCTGTTTTTT.

The V call is TRBV7-2, the J call TRBJ1-4; D is possibly TRBD1 (6 bases). CDR3 length equals 14 residues. CDR1 is SGHTA, CDR2 FQGNSA, per germline. Trimming took 5 bases from V and 8 from J, leaving 15 bases between them. CDR3 sequence (DNA): TGTGCCAGCAGCCCCCTAGGGGGACGCGAAAAACTGTTTTTT. Amino acids: CASSPLGGREKLFF.

V and J are TRBV30 and TRBJ1-1; D perhaps matches TRBD1 (6 bases). Trimming cost V 5 bases and J 3 bases, with 13 bases left between them. This CDR3 is 13 amino acids long. Germline V CDR1 and CDR2: GTSNPN, SVGIG (reference sequence). CDR3: CAWAMGAYTEAFF. The CDR3 DNA follows: TGTGCCTGGGCTATGGGGGCCTACACTGAAGCTTTCTTT.

The rearrangement links TRBV19 to TRBJ1-5, with D maybe TRBD1 (6 bases). CDR3 length: 14 residues. Trimming took off 6 bases at V and 7 bases at J, with 16 bases between the two ends. Germline CDR1 and CDR2: LNHDA and SQIVND (reference sequence). The CDR3 DNA follows: TGTGCCAGTAGCCAGACAGGAAGTCAACAGCCCCAGCATTTT. It codes for CASSQTGSQQPQHF.

Details on this clone: Relative to the germline gene, one junction end is altered; a read error may explain this. The chain joins TRBV19 to TRBJ1-2; 10 bases match TRBD1. Germline V lookup: CDR1 LNHDA, CDR2 SQIVND (reference sequence). The CDR3 sequence is 17 residues long. The CDR3 DNA reads TGTGCCAGTAGTATAGATCTAAGGGACAGGGGAAGGAATGGTTACACCTTC. Translating gives CASSIDLRDRGRNGYTF.

The V gene is TRBV19, the J gene TRBJ2-7; TRBD1 matches at 7 bases. J gave up 1 base and V 3 bases, and 21 bases lay outside the gene matches. The CDR3 extends over 20 amino acids. CDR1 LNHDA and CDR2 SQIVND come from the germline V gene (reference sequence). CDR3 sequence reads: CASSIKSVSRQGHASYEQYF. In DNA, the CDR3 is TGTGCCAGTAGTATTAAGTCGGTGTCAAGACAGGGTCATGCGTCCTACGAGCAGTACTTC. The full variable domain, in which reference TRBV19 and TRBJ2-7 provide the parts outside the CDR3, is DGGITQSPKYLFRKEGQNVTLSCEQNLNHDAMYWYRQDPGQGLRLIYYSQIVNDFQKGDIAEGYSVSREKKESFPLTVTSAQKNPTAFYLCASSIKSVSRQGHASYEQYFGPGTRLTVT.

V and J are TRBV28 and TRBJ1-3; weak D call: TRBD1 (5 bases). Germline assignment: CDR1 MDHEN and CDR2 SYDVKM. Trimming removed 5 bases from V and 2 bases from J, with 16 bases in between. The CDR3 loop spans 16 amino acids. The CDR3, as DNA: TGTGCCAGCAGTGAGCCGGGTCGGGGGACTGGAAACACCATATATTTT. Its protein is CASSEPGRGTGNTIYF.

The CDR3 sequence is CASSSQTDYSTEAFF. In DNA, the CDR3 is TGTGCCAGCAGTTCCCAGACAGATTATAGCACTGAAGCTTTCTTT. The V gene is TRBV27, the J gene TRBJ1-1; a weak D match, TRBD1 (5 bases). Germline loops: CDR1 MNHEY, CDR2 SMNVEV (reference sequence). This CDR3 is 15 amino acids long. The V end lost 4 bases, the J end lost 4 bases, and 16 bases lay between the germline ends.

The chain recombines TRBV5-6 with TRBJ2-7; D is uncertain. Germline loops: CDR1 SGHDT, CDR2 YYEEEE. CDR3 length equals 12 residues. Trimming cost V 3 bases and J 4 bases, with 8 bases left between them. CDR3 residues: CASSWSGYEQYF. CDR3 sequence (DNA): TGTGCCAGCAGCTGGAGTGGATACGAGCAGTACTTC.